This TCR beta chain was sequenced during a study of T cell responses to AZD1222 COVID-19 vaccine (dated by TCRdb to the early 2020s). Describing the broader study: TCR sequencing covered more than 230 trial participants: 200 to 220 given two doses of AZD1222 and 26 given two doses of MenACWY control vaccine. Trial participants were enrolled by age into 18-55, 56-69 and 70-plus year subgroups, with about 150, 28 and 57 TCR-sequenced participants respectively. Study-level results and caveats: The whole spike protein was spanned by vaccine-associated CD4 TCRs, and dominant responses were seen in regions 160-218 and 743-854. Conclusions about previously exposed vaccinees are limited because only five to seven AZD1222 recipients were SARS-CoV-2 seropositive at baseline. Reportedly, close to half of the unique spike-specific TCRs recognized epitopes lying outside the regions that are mutated in the B.1.351 and B.1.1.7 variants. Participants were mostly white British, with more females than males. The authors suggested clonal diversity may have been underestimated. Because no samples from the day 14 peak response were available, repertoires could be characterized only after the peak T cell response. The 56-69-year group was small, and its depth increase did not reach significance, likely because of low power. After two AZD1222 doses, both the breadth and the depth of spike-specific TCRs were significantly higher than at day 0 and than in MenACWY recipients.

The germline V gene (reference sequence) sets CDR1 to MNHEY and CDR2 to SMNVEV. The germline ends are 21 bases apart after V is trimmed by 1 base and J by 0 bases. Taken from cysteine to phenylalanine, the CDR3 has 19 residues. Just CDR3 DNA is preserved here, 57 bases in frame from base 1. The CDR3 regions of human TCRbeta chains were subjected to immunosequencing. As for the original processing: Repertoire TCRs were checked for matches against a reference library of SARS-CoV-2-specific TCRs that had been generated using the MIRA antigen-specificity platform. Breadth was defined as the fraction of unique TCRs that were SARS-CoV-2-associated, and depth was defined as the fraction of total T cells that were SARS-CoV-2-associated. Using the MIRA data, every spike-specific TCR was mapped to the spike region that the TCR reacted to and assigned to either a CD4 or a CD8 class. Log10-transformed breadth and depth values were compared by one-way ANOVA with Sidak's multiple comparisons tests. As stored in TCRdb, this immuneACCESS dataset retains in-frame rearrangements with V and J assigned. A fraction of the clones does not appear; measured against another copy, unresolved V genes explain less than half of the discrepancy, and the remainder lacks a known reason. The DNA gave D and trimming, while V, J and clone size come from that table. In all, the sample holds roughly 110,000 clones, and about 89% of those were seen once. Less than 7.5% of the sample comes from the top ten.

This specimen's time point label, interpreted: about 28 days (+/-7) after the second vaccine dose. Because spike-specific TCR depth and breadth did not differ between the two schedules, AZD1222 recipients who got a second dose at roughly 4 weeks were pooled with those who got a second dose at roughly 12 weeks. Vaccinee samples were obtained from the UK trials COV001 and COV002, which included a single-blind randomized controlled phase 2/3 trial of AZD1222 (ChAdOx1 nCoV-19) in healthy adults. For TCRbeta chain sequencing, PBMC samples were collected from trial participants at day 0 and at day 28 after the second dose. Note on this clone: This clone's antigen is unknown. There are no base qualities to consult, and no much larger clone falls within one base.

This receptor was obtained from an adult who received the AZD1222 COVID-19 vaccine. The sequencing used peripheral blood, collected 28 days after the second AZD1222 dose. The rearranged segments are TRBV27 and TRBJ1-1; D gene: possibly TRBD1, on 6 matching bases. The CDR3 is CASSLFGQGSNLMNTEAFF. The DNA is TGTGCCAGCAGTTTATTCGGCCAGGGGTCTAATCTCATGAACACTGAAGCTTTCTTT.